This TCR beta chain was retrieved from a study of T-cell memory formation after mild COVID-19. There are a few counts of this clonotype. Its antigen is not known. Trimming cost V 5 bases and J 4 bases, with 17 bases left between them. This CDR3 contains 15 residues. Study-wide findings and caveats: CD4/CD8 balance characterized clones contracting day 15 to 85, and CD4+ skew characterized later expanders.

TCRdb processed the 5' RACE reads anew with MiXCR; each CDR3 protein has one entry. The sample has 250,000 to 300,000 distinct CDR3 sequences, around 15% seen once. This receptor was taken from a man between 18 and 29 years old who had mild COVID-19 (a few samples of this study predate the infection). Cell type and time point are not known. The sequencing input was PBMCs or a T cell subset sorted from them (not recorded which). This chain connects TRBV12-3 or TRBV12-4 to TRBJ1-2, with D perhaps TRBD1 (5 bases). CDR3 region: CASSPRQGGLYGYTF. CDR3 nucleotides: TGTGCCAGCAGTCCCCGCCAGGGCGGCCTCTATGGCTACACCTTC.